This TCR beta chain came from a study of molecular identifiers for immune sequencing clone quantification. The trim removed 1 base at V and 2 bases at J, leaving 8 bases unmatched. The CDR3 is 16 residues long. CDR1 is LGHDT and CDR2 is YNNKEL in the germline V gene (reference sequence). Using its own MiXCR run on the PCR reads, TCRdb lists one record per CDR3 protein. The sample records about 640,000 distinct CDR3 sequences, around 20% being singletons. This clonotype was recorded a few times. The sample taken for sequencing was naive CD8+ T cells from blood, with Jurkat cell RNA spiked in. Documented subset: FACS-sorted CD8+CD4-CCR7+CD45RA+ naive T cells. The TCR originated in a human donor in good health. Some libraries in this study had Jurkat cell RNA spiked in. V usage is TRBV3-1 and J usage is TRBJ2-7, with 7 bases aligning to TRBD1. The CDR3 DNA is TGTGCCAGCAGCCAAGGGGCCGGGACAGACCCCTACGAGCAGTACTTC. Its protein is CASSQGAGTDPYEQYF.